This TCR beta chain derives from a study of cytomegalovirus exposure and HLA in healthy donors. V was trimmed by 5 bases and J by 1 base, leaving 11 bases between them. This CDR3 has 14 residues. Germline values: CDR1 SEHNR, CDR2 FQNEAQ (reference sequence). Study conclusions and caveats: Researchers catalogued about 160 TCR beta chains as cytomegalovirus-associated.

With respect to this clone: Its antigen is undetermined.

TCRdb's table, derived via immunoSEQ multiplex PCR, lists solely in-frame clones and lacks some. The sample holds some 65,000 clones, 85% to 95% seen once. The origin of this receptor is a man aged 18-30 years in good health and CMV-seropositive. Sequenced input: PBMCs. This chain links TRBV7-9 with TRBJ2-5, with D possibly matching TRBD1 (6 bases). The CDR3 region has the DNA TGTGCCAGCAGCCTCGGGACATTCCAAGAGACCCAGTACTTC. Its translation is CASSLGTFQETQYF.